The clone carrying this T cell receptor (beta chain) was picked up a small number of times. The target antigen is unknown. A second PCR, run for roughly 7 to 11 cycles, used a sample-barcoded 5' primer plus a J-beta primer mix. TCRdb independently ran MiXCR on the 5' RACE reads; one entry per CDR3 protein. Of about a million distinct CDR3 sequences listed, roughly 51% are singletons. This CDR3 has 15 amino acids. Germline V gene data show CDR1 as PRHDT and CDR2 as FYEKMQ (reference sequence). V was clipped by 5 bases and J by 2 bases; unmatched bases: 5. This sample was included in a study of blood T cells in healthy people across ages. Findings and limits, study-wide: Observed TCR beta diversity showed a strong correlation with the percentage of naive T cells as measured by flow cytometry.

The V call is TRBV13, the J call TRBJ2-7, with TRBD2 matching over 11 bases. This receptor was identified in a woman aged 60 to 75 in good health. Sequencing was performed on blood. CDR3 nucleotides: TGTGCCAGCAGCAAAGGACTAGCGGGTACCTACGAGCAGTACTTC. It codes for CASSKGLAGTYEQYF.